The present T cell receptor beta chain was sequenced within a study of T-cell reconstitution after alpha-beta-depleted transplantation in children. This clonotype has ten or more counts. Molecular barcoding with unique molecular identifiers was used for the TCRbeta library. TCRdb fed the PCR reads into MiXCR, producing one record per CDR3 protein. The repertoire holds roughly 220,000 distinct CDR3 sequences, approximately 12% seen once, with over 2% in the top ten. This TCR came from a human donor who donated a stem cell graft to a child with acute lymphoblastic leukemia. The material sequenced was PBMCs from the stem cell graft donor, taken from the stem cell graft.

CDR3 bases: TGTGCCAGCAGCTTAAGTCACGGACCATCGAGGGAGCAGTACTTC. Amino acids: CASSLSHGPSREQYF. The V and J genes are TRBV7-2 and TRBJ2-7; D uncertain. Germline loops: CDR1 SGHTA, CDR2 FQGNSA. CDR3 length equals 15 residues. Trimming took off 2 bases at V and 7 bases at J, with 18 bases between the two ends. Using reference TRBV7-2 and TRBJ2-7 for the parts outside the CDR3, the full variable domain is GAGVSQSPSNKVTEKGKDVELRCDPISGHTALYWYRQSLGQGLEFLIYFQGNSAPDKSGLPSDRFSAERTGGSVSTLTIQRTQQEDSAVYLCASSLSHGPSREQYFGPGTRLTVT.